Listed below are T cell receptor beta chains from one sample, sequenced in a study of blood T cell repertoires in COVID-19. Libraries were prepared by immunoSEQ multiplex PCR; TCRdb keeps only in-frame clonotypes and omits some of them. Of under 250,000 clones listed, about 87% were seen once; the top ten hold over 3.5%. The sample comprised PBMCs or T cells enriched from blood (not recorded which). The receptors were sampled from a woman aged 25 to 39 who had been exposed to COVID-19. Each CDR3 is given without its conserved first and last residue. Each record gives: D gene, J gene, V gene, CDR3 protein. D genes are given only for firm matches.

>-|TRBJ1-1|TRBV6-5
ASKSGLATEAF
>-|TRBJ2-1|TRBV3-1/TRBV3-2
ASSQDWQGMGTYNEQF
>TRBD1|TRBJ1-5|TRBV30
AWSQGVNQPQH
>-|TRBJ1-6|TRBV10-3
AISEAGQHNSPLH
>TRBD1|TRBJ1-5|TRBV30
AWSRDRGQPQH
>TRBD1|TRBJ2-1|TRBV5-6
ASSIRDRVNEQF
>-|TRBJ1-1|TRBV6-5
ASRGPDGRRAF
>-|TRBJ1-4|TRBV28
ASSLQGIATNEKLF
>TRBD1|TRBJ2-5|TRBV5-6
ASSLEGQGQETQY
>-|TRBJ2-1|TRBV29-1
SVARSDEQF
>-|TRBJ2-5|TRBV19
ASSIKGGPRETQY
>TRBD2|TRBJ2-3|TRBV2
ASKSGSGDTQY
>TRBD1|TRBJ2-2|TRBV9
ASSVGQENTGELF
>TRBD1|TRBJ2-7|TRBV5-4
ASRPGTGGNEQY
>TRBD1|TRBJ1-2|TRBV27
ASSHTSPGQEYFYGYT
>-|TRBJ2-1|TRBV7-9
ASSLVPHRIQV
>TRBD1|TRBJ2-2|TRBV2
ASSEKTGTTGELF
>TRBD2|TRBJ2-7|TRBV2
ASSEGRGAYEQY
>-|TRBJ2-5|TRBV6-6
ASRRETQY
>-|TRBJ1-4|TRBV5-1
ASRSGREDEKLF
>-|TRBJ1-4|TRBV9
ASSDRDNERREKLF
>-|TRBJ2-1|TRBV27
ASRLRGADEQF
>-|TRBJ2-3|TRBV15
ATSRRTERQY
>-|TRBJ1-4|TRBV10-3
AISEGGVNEKLF
>-|TRBJ2-5|TRBV10-3
AISDLGETGETQY
>-|TRBJ1-3|TRBV18
ASSPLQGDDAIY
>TRBD1|TRBJ2-2|TRBV27
ASSNRGTTGELF
>TRBD1|TRBJ1-1|TRBV7-2
ASSPWTGNTEAF
>-|TRBJ2-7|TRBV14
ASSQVSGYEQY
>-|TRBJ1-2|TRBV7-2
ASSLAGGYDYGYT
>TRBD1|TRBJ1-1|TRBV11-3
ASAQGANTEAF
>TRBD1|TRBJ1-2|TRBV18
ASSPRDRGSYT
>TRBD2|TRBJ2-3|TRBV9
ASSVDTGGGPDTQY